This T cell receptor beta chain was found in a study of graft-versus-host responses after intestinal transplantation. The method was immunoSEQ multiplex PCR; TCRdb's version includes in-frame clones alone and lacks a portion of them. The table includes about 110,000 clones, 85% to 95% detected once. As for this clone: The antigen remains unidentified.

The CDR3 extends over 15 amino acids. V shed 2 bases, J shed 4 bases, and the junction held 3 bases outside the gene matches. From germline, CDR1 is SGDLS and CDR2 YYNGEE. The rearrangement joins TRBV9 to TRBJ2-3; TRBD2 aligns across 11 bases. The clonotype originates from a human donor who received an intestinal transplant. The sequencing used unstimulated CD8+ T cells sorted from spleen or lymph node cells, collected before intestinal transplant. The CDR3 bases are TGTGCCAGCAGCGTCACTAGCGGGAGAGCAGATACGCAGTATTTT. As protein: CASSVTSGRADTQYF.